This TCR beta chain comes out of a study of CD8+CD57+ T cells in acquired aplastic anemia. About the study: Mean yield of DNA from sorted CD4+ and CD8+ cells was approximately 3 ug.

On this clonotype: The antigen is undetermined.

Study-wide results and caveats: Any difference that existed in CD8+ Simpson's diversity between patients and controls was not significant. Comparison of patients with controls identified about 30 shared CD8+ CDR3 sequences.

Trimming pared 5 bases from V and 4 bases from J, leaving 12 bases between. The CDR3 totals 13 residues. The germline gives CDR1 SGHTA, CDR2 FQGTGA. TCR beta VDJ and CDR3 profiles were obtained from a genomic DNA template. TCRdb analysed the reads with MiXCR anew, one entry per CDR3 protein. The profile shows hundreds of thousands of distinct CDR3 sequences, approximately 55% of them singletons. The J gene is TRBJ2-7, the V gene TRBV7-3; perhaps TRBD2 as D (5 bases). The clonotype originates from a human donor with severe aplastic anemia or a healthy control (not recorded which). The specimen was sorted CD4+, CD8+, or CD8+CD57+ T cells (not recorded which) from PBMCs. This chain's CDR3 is CASSAAGKYEQYF. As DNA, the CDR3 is TGTGCCAGCAGCGCAGCCGGGAAATACGAGCAGTACTTC. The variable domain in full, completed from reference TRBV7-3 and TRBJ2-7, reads GAGVSQTPSNKVTEKGKYVELRCDPISGHTALYWYRQSLGQGPEFLIYFQGTGAADDSGLPNDRFFAVRPEGSVSTLKIQRTERGDSAVYLCASSAAGKYEQYFGPGTRLTVT.